Sequencing of this TCR beta chain was carried out in a study of blood T cell repertoires in COVID-19. On the study more broadly: Material from acute and convalescent COVID-19 was sourced from the United States, Italy and Spain. Nucleic acid was either cDNA or gDNA, and it came from T cells, B-cell-depleted T cells, or PBMCs.

V dropped 10 bases and J dropped 3 bases, with 8 bases sitting between them. From germline, CDR1 is LNHDA and CDR2 SQIVND (reference sequence). The CDR3 has 11 residues. This clone was picked up one time. In the original analysis: Estimated nucleated cell counts came from reference gene primer amplification. The data were produced by immunoSEQ multiplex PCR, yet TCRdb's version contains in-frame clones alone and is incomplete. The V and J calls and the clone size are those of that table, but D and trimming were determined from the DNA. The table includes under 65,000 clones, approximately 90% detected once.

The rearrangement joins TRBV19 to TRBJ2-3; TRBD2 is a possible D gene (6 bases). This clonotype originated in a woman over 75 with COVID-19, enrolled during active disease. Sequencing was carried out using peripheral blood. CDR3 amino acids: CATAGTDTQYF. The CDR3 DNA is TGTGCCACCGCGGGGACAGATACGCAGTATTTT.